This passage covers 27 T cell receptor beta chains from one sample sequenced in a study of control samples from healthy donors and cancer patients. Profiled with immunoSEQ multiplex PCR; TCRdb holds only in-frame clones, not every one. The sample contains 100,000 to 150,000 clones, around 92% of which appear only once. Sequencing used PBMCs. Every receptor here comes from a man older than 75 with head and neck cancer.

This chain connects TRBV18 to TRBJ1-5, with TRBD1 as a possible D gene (5 bases). Germline V CDR1 and CDR2: KGHSH, LQKENI. The CDR3 covers 12 residues. Trimming stripped 3 bases from V and 7 bases from J, with 7 bases between. DNA for the CDR3: TGTGCCAGCTCACCGCGGGACCAGCCCCAGCATTTT. This translates into CASSPRDQPQHF.

The chain employs TRBV27 and TRBJ1-1; TRBD1 is a possible D gene (5 bases). V dropped 2 bases and J dropped 4 bases, with 11 bases sitting between them. The CDR3 totals 14 residues. Germline V gene sequence: CDR1 MNHEY, CDR2 SMNVEV (reference sequence). The CDR3 is CASSLRGVGTEAFF. The DNA for the CDR3 is TGTGCCAGCAGTTTAAGAGGGGTGGGCACTGAAGCTTTCTTT.

This rearrangement joins TRBV18 to TRBJ1-1, with no clear D. Trimming took 2 bases from V and 5 from J, leaving 12 bases between them. The germline CDR1 and CDR2 sequences are KGHSH and LQKENI. The CDR3 is 14 amino acids. CDR3 amino acids: CASSPSPRRTEAFF. The CDR3, as DNA: TGTGCCAGCTCACCATCCCCCCGGCGGACTGAAGCTTTCTTT. Supplemented by reference TRBV18 and TRBJ1-1, the full variable domain reads NAGVMQNPRHLVRRRGQEARLRCSPMKGHSHVYWYRQLPEEGLKFMVYLQKENIIDESGMPKERFSAEFPKEGPSILRIQQVVRGDSAAYFCASSPSPRRTEAFFGQGTRLTVV.

The chain combines TRBV5-1 with TRBJ1-1; maybe TRBD1 (5 bases). This CDR3 has 15 amino acids. Germline loops: CDR1 SGHRS, CDR2 YFSETQ. The V end was cut by 0 bases, the J end by 5 bases, with 14 bases between. The CDR3 bases are TGCGCCAGCAGCTTGGTGGTCCCGGGGGATACTGAAGCTTTCTTT. It translates to CASSLVVPGDTEAFF.

This clone was detected once. The rearrangement joins TRBV19 to TRBJ2-1; the match to TRBD1 covers 9 bases. The trim removed 2 bases at V and 9 bases at J, leaving 8 bases unmatched. This CDR3 region has 15 residues. Germline V gene lookup returns CDR1 LNHDA and CDR2 SQIVND (reference sequence). DNA for the CDR3: TGTGCCAGTAGTATATCGACAGGGGGACGCGGTGAGCAGTTCTTC. Its protein product is CASSISTGGRGEQFF.

The V call is TRBV4-1, the J call TRBJ2-7; TRBD2 matches at 16 bases. The V gene's germline CDR1 is MGHRA and CDR2 YSYEKL. This CDR3 is 19 amino acids long. V was pared by 5 bases and J by 4 bases, with 14 bases of the junction left unmatched. The CDR3 loop is CASSREPGLAGGRIYEQYF. The CDR3 DNA sequence: TGCGCCAGCAGCAGAGAACCGGGACTAGCGGGGGGGCGTATATACGAGCAGTACTTC.

A note on this clone: Mismatch with germline at one junction end may stem from a read error. The chain couples TRBV7-9 to TRBJ1-1; D is undetermined. Per germline, CDR1 SEHNR and CDR2 FQNEAQ (reference sequence). The CDR3 sequence is 17 residues long. The DNA for the CDR3 is TGTGTCAGCAGCTTAGCTGGTTGGCGGGCCATGAACACTGAAGCTTTCTTT. Translated, it gives CVSSLAGWRAMNTEAFF.

The V call is TRBV11-2, the J call TRBJ2-1, with 11 bases fitting TRBD2. Unmatched junction bases numbered 8, after V lost 5 bases and J lost 8 bases. Germline V lookup: CDR1 SGHAT, CDR2 FQNNGV. The length of the CDR3 is 15 residues. The CDR3 protein is CASSPRLAGRYEQFF. The CDR3 nucleotides are TGTGCCAGCAGCCCCCGACTAGCGGGACGGTATGAGCAGTTCTTC.

The J gene is TRBJ2-1, the V gene TRBV24-1, with 7 nucleotides matching TRBD2. Germline V gene sequence: CDR1 KGHDR, CDR2 SFDVKD. This CDR3 has 17 residues. The CDR3 DNA reads as TGTGCGGGGGTCCTAGCGGAGTCGTTATCCTACTACAATGAGCAGTTCTTC. It yields the protein CAGVLAESLSYYNEQFF.

The V call is TRBV30, the J call TRBJ1-2; D unresolved. CDR1 and CDR2 (germline): GTSNPN, SVGIG (reference sequence). CDR3 length: 13 residues. V lost 0 bases and J 8 bases, leaving 13 bases between the germline ends. The CDR3 protein is CAWSVREYAGYTF. The DNA for the CDR3 is TGTGCCTGGAGTGTACGGGAGTACGCAGGCTACACCTTC.

This chain links TRBV30 with TRBJ2-3; D is uncertain. The CDR3 is made up of 14 amino acids. Trimming stripped 3 bases from V and 0 bases from J, with 10 bases between. Per the germline V gene, CDR1 is GTSNPN and CDR2 is SVGIG (reference sequence). CDR3 nucleotide sequence: TGTGCCTGGAGGAGAGCCACAAGCACAGATACGCAGTATTTT. It codes for CAWRRATSTDTQYF.

The chain joins TRBV19 to TRBJ1-6, with TRBD1 matching 10 bases. Trimming removed 6 bases from V and 11 bases from J; junction bases left unmatched: 7. The V gene's germline CDR1 is LNHDA and CDR2 SQIVND (reference sequence). The CDR3 covers 14 residues. In DNA, the CDR3 is TGTGCCAGTAGGGGACAGGGGATAACCGCACCCCTCCACTTT. It yields the protein CASRGQGITAPLHF.

This rearrangement joins TRBV14 to TRBJ2-1, with D hard to call. Between the trimmed V and J ends, which lost 3 bases and 8 bases, there was a span of 8 bases. The CDR3 loop spans 12 amino acids. Germline lookup yields CDR1 SGHDN and CDR2 FVKESK. CDR3 residues: CASSHVEHEQFF. The CDR3 DNA follows: TGTGCCAGCAGCCACGTGGAGCATGAGCAGTTCTTC.

The chain couples TRBV2 to TRBJ2-5; possible D gene TRBD2, 6 bases. Between the trimmed V and J ends, which lost 11 bases and 1 base, there was a span of 14 bases. CDR3 size: 13 residues. Germline assignment: CDR1 SNHLY and CDR2 FYNNEI. The CDR3 region is CAGLQGLQETQYF. The CDR3 nucleotides read TGTGCCGGGCTCCAGGGACTCCAAGAGACCCAGTACTTC.

V and J are TRBV6-5 and TRBJ1-1; D not certain. This CDR3 spans 13 amino acids. The germline V gene has CDR1 MNHEY and CDR2 SVGAGI. With 6 bases removed from V and 0 bases from J, the gap between germline ends came to 8 bases. The CDR3 DNA sequence: TGTGCCAGCAGGACACTTATGAACACTGAAGCTTTCTTT. It translates to CASRTLMNTEAFF.

DNA of the CDR3: TGTGCCACCAGTGACAGGGTAACCGGGGAGCTGTTTTTT. It yields the protein CATSDRVTGELFF. The chain recombines TRBV24-1 with TRBJ2-2; TRBD1 might be the D (5 bases). The CDR3 loop spans 13 amino acids. CDR1 is KGHDR, CDR2 SFDVKD, per germline. Trimming pared 4 bases from V and 5 bases from J, leaving 7 bases between.

The chain is built from TRBV6-6 and TRBJ1-4; no firm D call. The CDR3 runs 12 residues. V lost 2 bases, J lost 4 bases, and 2 bases lay in between. Per germline, CDR1 MNHNY and CDR2 SVGAGI (reference sequence). The CDR3: CASSYVNEKLFF. The CDR3 coding sequence is TGTGCCAGCAGTTACGTTAATGAAAAACTGTTTTTT.

The rearrangement links TRBV12-5 to TRBJ1-6; TRBD1 is a possible D gene (5 bases). Germline V gene data show CDR1 as LGHNT and CDR2 as FRNRAP. Trimming stripped 7 bases from V and 9 bases from J, with 13 bases between. The length of the CDR3 is 13 residues. CDR3 protein: CASAISGTSPLHF. For the CDR3, the DNA is TGTGCTAGTGCCATCTCAGGGACTTCACCCCTCCACTTT.

This clone was found once. This sequence joins TRBV5-1 and TRBJ1-5; 7 bases match TRBD1. The CDR3 length is 14 residues. CDR1 SGHRS and CDR2 YFSETQ come from the germline V gene. V shed 4 bases and J 7 bases; nucleotides not matched to a gene: 8. CDR3 nucleotides: TGCGCCAGCAGCCCCCGACAGGGTCAGCAGCCCCAGCATTTT. Residues: CASSPRQGQQPQHF.

This sequence joins TRBV4-1 and TRBJ2-2, with 13 bases identical to TRBD2. Germline V gene lookup returns CDR1 MGHRA and CDR2 YSYEKL. CDR3 length: 20 amino acids. V lost 0 bases to trimming and J lost 3 bases; unmatched junction nucleotides: 10. CDR3 protein: CASSQDRRLAGGRDTGELFF. CDR3 coding DNA: TGCGCCAGCAGCCAAGATCGGCGACTAGCGGGAGGCCGGGACACCGGGGAGCTGTTTTTT.

This clone was counted a single time. The gene calls are TRBV7-9 and TRBJ1-2; 9 bases are a match to TRBD1. Trimming at V came to 0 bases and at J to 6 bases, leaving 5 bases not matched to a gene. This CDR3 has 15 amino acids. Germline assignment: CDR1 SEHNR and CDR2 FQNEAQ (reference sequence). CDR3 sequence: CASSLAQGAFDGYTF. The CDR3 DNA is TGTGCCAGCAGCTTAGCACAGGGGGCGTTCGATGGCTACACCTTC.

The chain has TRBV5-4 and TRBJ2-1; D might be TRBD1 (5 bases). CDR3 size: 15 residues. Per the germline V gene, CDR1 is SGHNT and CDR2 is YYREEE (reference sequence). V gave up 0 bases and J gave up 1 base, with 8 bases separating them. The chain's CDR3 is CASSLGQGSYNEQFF. Here the CDR3 DNA reads TGTGCCAGCAGCTTGGGGCAGGGATCCTACAATGAGCAGTTCTTC.

V is TRBV4-3 and J is TRBJ1-1, with no clear D. V lost 0 bases, J lost 0 bases, and 5 bases lay in between. CDR3 length: 14 amino acids. CDR1 and CDR2 (germline): LGHNA, YSLEER. The DNA for the CDR3 is TGCGCCAGCAGCCAAGAGGGGATGAACACTGAAGCTTTCTTT. It is translated as CASSQEGMNTEAFF.

The chain couples TRBV19 to TRBJ1-5; D may be TRBD1 (5 bases). Between the trimmed V and J ends, which lost 9 bases and 0 bases, there was a span of 15 bases. CDR1 is LNHDA and CDR2 is SQIVND in the germline V gene (reference sequence). This CDR3 contains 15 residues. The CDR3 loop is CASRPAGGSNQPQHF. Written as DNA, the CDR3 is TGTGCCAGCCGGCCGGCGGGGGGTAGCAATCAGCCCCAGCATTTT.

The chain uses TRBV9 and TRBJ1-2; D is possibly TRBD1 (5 bases). CDR3 size: 14 residues. Germline CDR1 reads SGDLS; CDR2 reads YYNGEE. Trimming removed 0 bases from V and 7 bases from J, with 13 bases in between. The CDR3 here is CASSVGGTARGYTF. The CDR3 DNA sequence: TGTGCCAGCAGCGTAGGGGGGACTGCGCGTGGCTACACCTTC.

This chain joins TRBV25-1 and TRBJ1-1, with a possible D match to TRBD1 (5 bases). V shed 6 bases and J shed 6 bases, with 17 bases lying between them. Germline loops: CDR1 MGHDK, CDR2 SYGVNS. The CDR3 runs 14 residues. The CDR3 coding sequence is TGTGCCAGCAGCCGCGCGGGGGGATCCCCTGAAGCTTTCTTT. This gives the protein CASSRAGGSPEAFF.

The genes are TRBV2 and TRBJ2-7; D perhaps matches TRBD2 (6 bases). The germline V gene has CDR1 SNHLY and CDR2 FYNNEI. The V end was cut by 3 bases, the J end by 1 base, with 13 bases between. The CDR3 covers 15 residues. The CDR3 region is CASSDRGTASYEQYF. CDR3 bases: TGTGCCAGCAGTGATCGCGGGACGGCTTCCTACGAGCAGTACTTC.